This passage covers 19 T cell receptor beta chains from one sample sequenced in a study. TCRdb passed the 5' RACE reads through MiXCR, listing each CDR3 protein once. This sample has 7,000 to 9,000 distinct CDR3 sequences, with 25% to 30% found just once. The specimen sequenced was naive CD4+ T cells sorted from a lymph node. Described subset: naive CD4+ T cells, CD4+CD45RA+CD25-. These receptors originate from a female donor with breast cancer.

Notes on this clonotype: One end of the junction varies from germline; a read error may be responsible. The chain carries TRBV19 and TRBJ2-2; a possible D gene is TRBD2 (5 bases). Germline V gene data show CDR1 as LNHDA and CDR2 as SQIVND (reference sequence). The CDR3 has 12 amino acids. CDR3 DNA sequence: TGTGCCAGTAGTTTAGGCACCGGGGAGCCGTTTTTT. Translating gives CASSLGTGEPFF.

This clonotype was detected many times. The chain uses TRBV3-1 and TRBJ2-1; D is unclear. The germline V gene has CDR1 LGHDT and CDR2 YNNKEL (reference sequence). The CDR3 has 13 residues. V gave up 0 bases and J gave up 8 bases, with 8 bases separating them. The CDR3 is CASSQDPGYEQFF. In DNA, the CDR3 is TGTGCCAGCAGCCAAGACCCCGGGTATGAGCAGTTCTTC.

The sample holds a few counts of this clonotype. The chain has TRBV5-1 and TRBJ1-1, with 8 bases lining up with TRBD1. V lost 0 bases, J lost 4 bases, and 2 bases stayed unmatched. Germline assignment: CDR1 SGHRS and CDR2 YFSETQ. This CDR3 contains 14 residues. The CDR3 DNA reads TGCGCCAGCAGCTTGGAGACAGGGGTCACTGAAGCTTTCTTT. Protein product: CASSLETGVTEAFF. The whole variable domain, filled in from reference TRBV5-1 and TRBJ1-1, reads KAGVTQTPRYLIKTRGQQVTLSCSPISGHRSVSWYQQTPGQGLQFLFEYFSETQRNKGNFPGRFSGRQFSNSRSEMNVSTLELGDSALYLCASSLETGVTEAFFGQGTRLTVV.

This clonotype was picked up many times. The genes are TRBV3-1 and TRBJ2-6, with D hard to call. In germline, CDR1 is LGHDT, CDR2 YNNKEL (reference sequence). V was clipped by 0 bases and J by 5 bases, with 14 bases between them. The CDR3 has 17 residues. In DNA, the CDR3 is TGTGCCAGCAGCCAAGACGCCAGGACGCTAAGGGCCAACGTCCTGACTTTC. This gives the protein CASSQDARTLRANVLTF.

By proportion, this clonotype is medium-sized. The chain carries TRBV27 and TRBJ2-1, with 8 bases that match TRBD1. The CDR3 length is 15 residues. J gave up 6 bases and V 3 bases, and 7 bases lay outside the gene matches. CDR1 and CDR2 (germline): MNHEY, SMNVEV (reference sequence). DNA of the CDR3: TGTGCCAGCAGTTTCCGGGACAGGATGCGCAATGAGCAGTTCTTC. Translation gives CASSFRDRMRNEQFF.

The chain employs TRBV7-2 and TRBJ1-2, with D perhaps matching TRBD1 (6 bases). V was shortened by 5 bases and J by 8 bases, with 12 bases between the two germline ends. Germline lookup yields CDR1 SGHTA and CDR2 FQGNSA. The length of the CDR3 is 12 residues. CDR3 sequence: CASSERTAGYTF. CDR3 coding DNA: TGTGCCAGCAGCGAACGGACAGCCGGCTACACCTTC.

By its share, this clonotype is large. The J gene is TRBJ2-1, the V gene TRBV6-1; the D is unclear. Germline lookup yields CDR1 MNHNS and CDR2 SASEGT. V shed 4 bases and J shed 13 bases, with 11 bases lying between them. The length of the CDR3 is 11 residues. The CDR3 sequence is CASSVPTEQFF. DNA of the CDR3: TGTGCCAGCAGTGTCCCTACGGAACAGTTCTTC.

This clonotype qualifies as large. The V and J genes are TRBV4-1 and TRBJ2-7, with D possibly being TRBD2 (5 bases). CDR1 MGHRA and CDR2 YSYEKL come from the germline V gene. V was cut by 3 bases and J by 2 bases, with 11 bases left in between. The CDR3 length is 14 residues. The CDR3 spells CASSQVDGTYEQYF. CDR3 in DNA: TGCGCCAGCAGCCAGGTGGACGGGACCTACGAGCAGTACTTC.

CDR3 DNA: TGTGCCAGCAGCCCCAGGGGGGGAGCGGCCTACAATGAGCAGTTCTTC. The encoded protein is CASSPRGGAAYNEQFF. The chain joins TRBV7-9 to TRBJ2-1; the D gene could be TRBD1 or TRBD2 (7 bases each). V was pared by 5 bases and J by 2 bases, with 16 bases between. The CDR3 is made up of 16 amino acids. Germline assignment: CDR1 SEHNR and CDR2 FQNEAQ (reference sequence).

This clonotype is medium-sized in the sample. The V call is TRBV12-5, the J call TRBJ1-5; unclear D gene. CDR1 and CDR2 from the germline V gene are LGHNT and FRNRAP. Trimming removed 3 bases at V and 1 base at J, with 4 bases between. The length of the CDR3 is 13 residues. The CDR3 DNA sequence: TGTGCTAGTGGTTTAAACAGCAATCAGCCCCAGCATTTT. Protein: CASGLNSNQPQHF.

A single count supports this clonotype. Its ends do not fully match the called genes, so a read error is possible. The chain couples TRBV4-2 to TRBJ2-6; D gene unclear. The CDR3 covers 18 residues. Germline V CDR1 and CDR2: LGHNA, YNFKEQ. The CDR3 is CASSKEPDFAPGANVLTF. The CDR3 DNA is TGTGCCAGCAGCAAAGAACCCGACTTCGCCCCTGGGGCCAACGTCCTGACTTTC.

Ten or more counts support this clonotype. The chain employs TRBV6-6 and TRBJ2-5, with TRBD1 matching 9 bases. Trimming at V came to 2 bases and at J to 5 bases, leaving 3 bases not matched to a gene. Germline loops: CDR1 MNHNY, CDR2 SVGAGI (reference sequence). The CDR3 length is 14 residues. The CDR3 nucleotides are TGTGCCAGCAGTTACCCCGGGACAGGGGAGACCCAGTACTTC. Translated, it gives CASSYPGTGETQYF.

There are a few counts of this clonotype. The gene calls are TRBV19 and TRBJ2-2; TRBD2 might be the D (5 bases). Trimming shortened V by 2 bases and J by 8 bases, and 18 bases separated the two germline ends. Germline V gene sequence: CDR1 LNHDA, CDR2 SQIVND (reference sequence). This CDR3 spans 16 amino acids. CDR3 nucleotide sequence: TGTGCCAGTAGTATATCGGTCCAGCAGCGGATAGGGGAGCTGTTTTTT. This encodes CASSISVQQRIGELFF.

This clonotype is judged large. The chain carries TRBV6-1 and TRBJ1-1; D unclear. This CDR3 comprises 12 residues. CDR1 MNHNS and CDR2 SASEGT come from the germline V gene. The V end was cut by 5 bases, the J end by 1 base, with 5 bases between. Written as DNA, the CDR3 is TGTGCCAGCAGTAGGACGAACACTGAAGCTTTCTTT. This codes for CASSRTNTEAFF.

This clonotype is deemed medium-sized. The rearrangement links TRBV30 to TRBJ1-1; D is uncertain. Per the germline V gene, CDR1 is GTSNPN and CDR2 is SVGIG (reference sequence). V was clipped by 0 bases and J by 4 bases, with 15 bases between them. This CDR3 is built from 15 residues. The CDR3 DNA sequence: TGTGCCTGGAGTGTAAGGTGGAAGTATGGCACTGAAGCTTTCTTT. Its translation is CAWSVRWKYGTEAFF.

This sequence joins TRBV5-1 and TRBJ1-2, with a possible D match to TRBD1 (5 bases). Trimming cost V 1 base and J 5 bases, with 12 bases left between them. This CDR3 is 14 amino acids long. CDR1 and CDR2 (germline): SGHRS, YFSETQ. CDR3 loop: CASSLSGTDYGYTF. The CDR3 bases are TGCGCCAGCAGCTTGTCCGGGACGGATTATGGCTACACCTTC.

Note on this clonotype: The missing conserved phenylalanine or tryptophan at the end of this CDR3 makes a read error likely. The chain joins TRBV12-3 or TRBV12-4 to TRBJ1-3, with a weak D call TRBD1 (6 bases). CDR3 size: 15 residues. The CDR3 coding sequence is TGTGCCAGCAGCTGGACAGCAGGCGCTGGCAACACCATATATCTT. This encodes CASSWTAGAGNTIYL.

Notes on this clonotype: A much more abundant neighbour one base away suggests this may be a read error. The CDR3, as DNA: TGTGCCAGCAGTGGGGGGACTAGCGGGAGCCTAAGGCGGTTCTTC. It is translated as CASSGGTSGSLRRFF. This sequence joins TRBV2 and TRBJ2-1, with 14 positions matching TRBD2. Germline CDR1 SNHLY, CDR2 FYNNEI. J was trimmed by 15 bases and V by 4 bases; bases with no gene match: 11. The CDR3 spans 15 residues.

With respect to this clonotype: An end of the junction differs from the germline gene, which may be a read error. This CDR3 is CASSQGTSRDNEQSF. CDR3 coding DNA: TGTGCCAGCAGTCAAGGGACTAGCAGGGACAATGAGCAGTCCTTC. The V gene is TRBV6-6, the J gene TRBJ2-1, with TRBD2 matching 9 bases. The length of the CDR3 is 15 residues. Germline V gene lookup returns CDR1 MNHNY and CDR2 SVGAGI (reference sequence).